A selection of T cell receptor beta chains follows, all from one sample in a study of blood T cell repertoires in COVID-19. Profiled with immunoSEQ multiplex PCR; TCRdb holds only in-frame clones, not every one. The sample shows roughly 30,000 clones, around 72% of them seen only once. Sequencing used peripheral blood. The receptors shown here come from a boy younger than 10 with active or convalescent COVID-19. CDR3s include the opening cysteine and the closing phenylalanine or tryptophan. Fields, in order: V gene, CDR3 length, J gene, clone size, D gene, CDR3 protein, CDR3 DNA. The D gene is left open where the match is weak. A clone size is listed for some rows: how often the clone was seen (once, few, many), or a class if it is expanded.

TRBV18	13	TRBJ2-5	NA	NA	CASSPALQETQYF	TGTGCCAGCTCACCCGCTCTACAAGAGACCCAGTACTTC
TRBV18	15	TRBJ1-1	NA	NA	CASSPGVGVNTEAFF	TGTGCCAGCTCACCGGGTGTGGGAGTGAACACTGAAGCTTTCTTT
TRBV7-9	15	TRBJ1-1	NA	NA	CASSDTKGRDTEAFF	TGTGCCAGCAGCGACACCAAGGGGAGGGACACTGAAGCTTTCTTT
TRBV28	13	TRBJ1-2	NA	NA	CASRKTVNYGYTF	TGTGCCAGCAGGAAGACAGTCAACTATGGCTACACCTTC
TRBV5-5	13	TRBJ2-5	NA	NA	CASSLRAGETQYF	TGTGCCAGCAGCCTTCGGGCGGGAGAGACCCAGTACTTC
TRBV19	16	TRBJ2-2	few	NA	CASSFLWGANTGELFF	TGTGCCAGTAGTTTCTTGTGGGGAGCGAACACCGGGGAGCTGTTTTTT
TRBV27	12	TRBJ1-3	NA	NA	CASRSSGNTIYF	TGTGCCAGCAGGAGCTCTGGAAACACCATATATTTT
TRBV19	14	TRBJ1-4	NA	TRBD1	CASTSQGRGEKLFF	TGTGCCAGTACCTCACAGGGGAGAGGTGAAAAACTGTTTTTT
TRBV6-5	14	TRBJ2-5	NA	TRBD2	CASRRLAGQETQYF	TGTGCCAGCAGAAGACTAGCGGGGCAGGAGACCCAGTACTTC
TRBV7-2	15	TRBJ2-1	NA	NA	CASSLTGTTHNEQFF	TGTGCCAGCAGCTTAACAGGGACCACCCACAATGAGCAGTTCTTC
TRBV5-6	15	TRBJ1-1	few	NA	CASSFGWGPGTEAFF	TGTGCCAGCAGCTTTGGCTGGGGCCCTGGGACTGAAGCTTTCTTT
TRBV28	15	TRBJ2-5	few	TRBD1	CASSLGGTGGETQYF	TGTGCCAGCAGTTTAGGCGGGACAGGGGGAGAGACCCAGTACTTC
TRBV5-6	15	TRBJ1-2	NA	NA	CASSLALGLDYGYTF	TGTGCCAGCAGCTTGGCCCTGGGGCTGGACTATGGCTACACCTTC
TRBV27	13	TRBJ1-2	NA	TRBD1	CASFDRAFHGYTF	TGTGCCAGCTTCGACAGGGCTTTTCATGGCTACACCTTC
TRBV7-2	13	TRBJ2-5	NA	NA	CASSFGGFETQYF	TGTGCCAGCAGCTTTGGGGGGTTCGAGACCCAGTACTTC
TRBV19	15	TRBJ2-7	NA	NA	CASTPGGGGNYEQYF	TGTGCCAGTACCCCCGGAGGGGGGGGAAACTACGAGCAGTACTTC
TRBV27	16	TRBJ2-3	NA	NA	CASRLQVPRGTDTQYF	TGTGCCAGCAGACTACAGGTCCCTAGGGGCACAGATACGCAGTATTTT
TRBV11-2	12	TRBJ1-1	once	NA	CASSVGRTEAFF	TGTGCCAGCTCCGTGGGGCGCACTGAAGCTTTCTTT
TRBV6-5	14	TRBJ1-1	NA	NA	CASSNVDRNTEAFF	TGTGCCAGCAGTAATGTGGACAGAAACACTGAAGCTTTCTTT
TRBV28	15	TRBJ2-5	few	NA	CASSLRGSYQETQYF	TGTGCCAGCAGCCTTCGCGGATCGTACCAAGAGACCCAGTACTTC
TRBV3-1/TRBV3-2	12	TRBJ2-3	once	NA	CASSLLADTQYF	TGTGCCAGCAGCCTCCTAGCAGATACGCAGTATTTT
TRBV30	12	TRBJ1-1	few	NA	CAWIRLNTEAFF	TGTGCCTGGATTCGTCTGAACACTGAAGCTTTCTTT
TRBV7-2	13	TRBJ1-1	once	NA	CASSRQENTEAFF	TGTGCCAGCAGCCGGCAGGAGAACACTGAAGCTTTCTTT
TRBV18	16	TRBJ1-2	NA	NA	CASSPWTGSLLGGYTF	TGTGCCAGCTCACCTTGGACGGGATCCCTCTTGGGTGGCTACACCTTC
TRBV10-3	16	TRBJ2-1	few	TRBD2	CAISGAGGGVDNEQFF	TGTGCCATCTCAGGCGCGGGGGGCGGAGTTGACAATGAGCAGTTCTTC
TRBV5-1	14	TRBJ2-6	NA	NA	CASSGLLGANVLTF	TGCGCCAGCTCAGGGTTGCTGGGGGCCAACGTCCTGACTTTC
TRBV27	17	TRBJ1-5	NA	TRBD1	CASSEVGTEPFNQPQHF	TGTGCCAGCAGTGAGGTCGGGACAGAGCCCTTCAATCAGCCCCAGCATTTT
TRBV2	14	TRBJ1-5	NA	NA	CASRPTWGGQPQHF	TGTGCCAGCAGACCTACTTGGGGGGGTCAGCCCCAGCATTTT
TRBV15	14	TRBJ1-4	NA	NA	CATSRGATNEKLFF	TGTGCCACCTCCCGGGGAGCAACTAATGAAAAACTGTTTTTT
TRBV5-1	15	TRBJ2-3	NA	NA	CASSSLHIPGDTQYF	TGCGCCAGCAGCTCGCTACATATACCGGGAGATACGCAGTATTTT
TRBV28	17	TRBJ2-1	few	TRBD2	CASTALSSGRAYNEQFF	TGTGCCAGCACCGCCTTGTCTAGCGGGAGGGCTTACAATGAGCAGTTCTTC
TRBV20-1	16	TRBJ1-3	many	NA	CSASKGTPNSGNTIYF	TGCAGTGCTAGTAAAGGGACACCCAACTCTGGAAACACCATATATTTT
TRBV13	13	TRBJ1-2	once	NA	CASSQTQNYGYTF	TGTGCCAGCAGTCAAACCCAGAACTATGGCTACACCTTC
TRBV30	17	TRBJ2-2	NA	NA	CAWSVGLNTGVTGELFF	TGTGCCTGGAGTGTAGGATTAAACACAGGAGTCACCGGGGAGCTGTTTTTT
TRBV19	16	TRBJ1-5	NA	TRBD1	CASSMGTGRLDQPQHF	TGTGCCAGTAGTATGGGGACAGGGCGTTTGGATCAGCCCCAGCATTTT
TRBV27	15	TRBJ1-1	NA	NA	CASSVPGQPSTEAFF	TGTGCCAGCAGCGTCCCGGGACAACCTTCCACTGAAGCTTTCTTT
TRBV28	19	TRBJ2-6	few	TRBD2	CASSSTLWSSGVWANVLTF	TGTGCCAGCAGTTCTACTTTATGGTCTAGCGGGGTCTGGGCCAACGTCCTGACTTTC
TRBV7-9	17	TRBJ1-2	NA	TRBD1	CASSGTGGTLFNYGYTF	TGTGCCAGCAGCGGGACAGGGGGCACCCTTTTTAACTATGGCTACACCTTC
TRBV10-1	14	TRBJ2-3	once	NA	CASSENYGTDTQYF	TGCGCCAGCAGTGAAAACTATGGGACAGATACGCAGTATTTT